This T cell receptor (beta chain) is from a study of blood T cells in healthy people across ages. Study-level points and caveats: Naive T cell percentage strongly correlated with TCR beta diversity. Observed TCR beta diversity per million T cells went down as age went up. This fall followed a roughly linear course with age.

Notes on this clonotype: Antigen specificity is unknown.

It was with a sample-barcoded 5' primer and a J-beta primer mix that a second PCR of roughly 7 to 12 cycles was run. Sequencing recovered at least 2.5 million CDR3-containing paired-end reads from each sample. TCRdb itself ran the 5' RACE reads through MiXCR, one entry per CDR3 protein. The table lists hundreds of thousands of distinct CDR3 sequences, about 56% of them singletons. Germline values: CDR1 SEHNR, CDR2 FQNEAQ (reference sequence). This CDR3 is 17 amino acids long. Trimming took 2 bases from V and 7 from J; bases not matched to a gene: 12. The sequence derives from a man aged 40-55 years in good health. This sequence joins TRBV7-9 and TRBJ2-7; 12 bases are shared with TRBD2. Sequences were obtained from blood. The CDR3 DNA reads TGTGCCAGCAGCTTATGGTCCCTAGCGGGAGGGCCAAGGGAGCAGTACTTC. It is translated as CASSLWSLAGGPREQYF. Using reference TRBV7-9 and TRBJ2-7 for the parts outside the CDR3, the full variable domain is DTGVSQNPRHKITKRGQNVTFRCDPISEHNRLYWYRQTLGQGPEFLTYFQNEAQLEKSRLLSDRFSAERPKGSFSTLEIQRTEQGDSAMYLCASSLWSLAGGPREQYFGPGTRLTVT.